This T cell receptor beta chain stems from a study of graft-versus-host responses after intestinal transplantation. Study context: Multivisceral, liver-intestinal, or isolated intestinal grafts were transplanted into recipients.

The CDR3 is made up of 15 amino acids. Germline V gene sequence: CDR1 MNHEY, CDR2 SMNVEV (reference sequence). The V and J ends lost 2 bases and 0 bases respectively, with 8 bases between them. Measured with immunoSEQ multiplex PCR; TCRdb has only the in-frame clones, and not every one. The sample includes 85,000 to 100,000 clones, less than 95% seen only once; the top ten take over 0.055%. Regarding this clone: Its cognate antigen is unknown. Other DNA sequences in this specimen translate into the identical CDR3.

The chain uses TRBV27 and TRBJ2-1; a possible D gene is TRBD2 (6 bases). The clonotype originates from a human donor who was the organ donor for an intestinal transplant. The material was unstimulated CD8+ T cells sorted from spleen or lymph node cells, obtained before transplant. CDR3 DNA sequence: TGTGCCAGCAGTTTAGGGGGGAGCTCCTACAATGAGCAGTTCTTC. It translates to CASSLGGSSYNEQFF.